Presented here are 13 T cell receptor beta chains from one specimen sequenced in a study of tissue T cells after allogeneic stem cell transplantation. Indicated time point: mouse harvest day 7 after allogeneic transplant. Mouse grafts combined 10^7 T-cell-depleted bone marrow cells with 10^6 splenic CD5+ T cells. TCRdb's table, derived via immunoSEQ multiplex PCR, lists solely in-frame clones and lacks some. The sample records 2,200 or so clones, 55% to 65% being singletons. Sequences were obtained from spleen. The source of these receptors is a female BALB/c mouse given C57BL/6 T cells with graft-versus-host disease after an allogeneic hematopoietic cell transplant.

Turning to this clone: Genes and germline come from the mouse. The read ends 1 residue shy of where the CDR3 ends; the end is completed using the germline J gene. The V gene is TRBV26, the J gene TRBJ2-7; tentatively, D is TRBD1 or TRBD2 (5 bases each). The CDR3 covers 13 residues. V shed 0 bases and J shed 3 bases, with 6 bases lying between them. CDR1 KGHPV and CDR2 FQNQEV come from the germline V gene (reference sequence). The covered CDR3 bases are TGTGCCAGCAGTCTGTCCGGGGGCTATGAACAGTAC. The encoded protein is CASSLSGGYEQY. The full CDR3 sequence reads CASSLSGGYEQYF.

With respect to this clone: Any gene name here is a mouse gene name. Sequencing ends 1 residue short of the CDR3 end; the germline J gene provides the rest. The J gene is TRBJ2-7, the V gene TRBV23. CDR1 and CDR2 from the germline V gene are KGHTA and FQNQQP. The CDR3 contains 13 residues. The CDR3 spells CSSSQSRSYEQYF. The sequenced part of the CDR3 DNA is TGCTCCAGCAGTCAATCTCGGTCCTATGAACAGTAC.

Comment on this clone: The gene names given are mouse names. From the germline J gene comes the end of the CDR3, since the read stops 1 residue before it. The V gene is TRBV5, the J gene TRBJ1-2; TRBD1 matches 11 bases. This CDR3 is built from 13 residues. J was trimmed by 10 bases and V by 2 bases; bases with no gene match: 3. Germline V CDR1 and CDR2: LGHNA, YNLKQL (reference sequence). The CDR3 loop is CASSQPGQGVYTF. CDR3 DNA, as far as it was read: TGTGCCAGCAGCCAACCGGGACAGGGGGTCTACACC.

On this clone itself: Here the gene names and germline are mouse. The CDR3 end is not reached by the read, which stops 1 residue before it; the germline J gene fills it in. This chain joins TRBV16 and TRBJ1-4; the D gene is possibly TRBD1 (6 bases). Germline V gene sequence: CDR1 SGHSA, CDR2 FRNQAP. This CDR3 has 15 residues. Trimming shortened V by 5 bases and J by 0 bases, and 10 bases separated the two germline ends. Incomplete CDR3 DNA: TGTGCAAGCAGCCCGGGACATATTTCCAACGAAAGATTATTT. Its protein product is CASSPGHISNERLF. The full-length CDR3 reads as CASSPGHISNERLFF.

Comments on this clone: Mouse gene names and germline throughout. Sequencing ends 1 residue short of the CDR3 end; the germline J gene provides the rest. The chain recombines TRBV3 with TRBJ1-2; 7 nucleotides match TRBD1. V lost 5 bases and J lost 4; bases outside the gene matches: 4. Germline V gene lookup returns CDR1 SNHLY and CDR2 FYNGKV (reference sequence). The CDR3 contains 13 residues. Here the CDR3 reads CASSPDRTSDYTF. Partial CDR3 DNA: TGTGCCAGCAGCCCGGACAGGACCTCCGACTACACC.

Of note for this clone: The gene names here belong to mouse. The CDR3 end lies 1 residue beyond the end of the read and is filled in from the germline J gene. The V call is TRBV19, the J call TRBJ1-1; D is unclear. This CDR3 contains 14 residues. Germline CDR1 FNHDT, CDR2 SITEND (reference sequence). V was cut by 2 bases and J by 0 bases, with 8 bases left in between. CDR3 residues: CASSIVSANTEVFF. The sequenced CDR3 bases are TGTGCCAGCAGTATCGTCAGTGCAAACACAGAAGTCTTC.

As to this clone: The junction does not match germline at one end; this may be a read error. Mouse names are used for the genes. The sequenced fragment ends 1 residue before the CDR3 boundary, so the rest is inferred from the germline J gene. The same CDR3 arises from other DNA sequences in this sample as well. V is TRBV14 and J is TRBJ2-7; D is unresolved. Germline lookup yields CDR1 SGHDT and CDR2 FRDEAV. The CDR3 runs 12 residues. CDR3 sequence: CASSFFSYEQYF. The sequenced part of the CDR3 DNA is TGTGCCAGTAGTTTTTTCTCCTATGAACAGTAC. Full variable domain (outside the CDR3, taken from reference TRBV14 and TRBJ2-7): EAGVTQSPRYAVLQEGQAVSFWCDPISGHDTLYWYQQPRDQGPQLLVYFRDEAVIDNSQLPSDRFSAVRPKGTNSTLKIQSAKQGDTATYLCASSFFSYEQYFGPGTRLTVL.

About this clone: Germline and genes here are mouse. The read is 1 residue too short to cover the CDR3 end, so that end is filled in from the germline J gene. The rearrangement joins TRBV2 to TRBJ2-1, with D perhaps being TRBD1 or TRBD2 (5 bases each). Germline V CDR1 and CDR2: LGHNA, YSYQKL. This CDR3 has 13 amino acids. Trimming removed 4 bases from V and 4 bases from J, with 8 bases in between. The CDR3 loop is CASSLGAYAEQFF. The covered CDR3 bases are TGTGCCAGCAGCCTTGGGGCATATGCTGAGCAGTTC.

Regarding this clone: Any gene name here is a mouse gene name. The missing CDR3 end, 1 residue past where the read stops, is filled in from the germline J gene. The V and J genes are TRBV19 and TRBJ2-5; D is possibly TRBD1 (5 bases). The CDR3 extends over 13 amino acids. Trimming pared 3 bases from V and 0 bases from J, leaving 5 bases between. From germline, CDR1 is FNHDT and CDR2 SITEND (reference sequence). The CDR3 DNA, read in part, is TGTGCCAGCAGTAAGGGGAACCAAGACACCCAGTAC. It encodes CASSKGNQDTQY. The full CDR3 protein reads CASSKGNQDTQYF.

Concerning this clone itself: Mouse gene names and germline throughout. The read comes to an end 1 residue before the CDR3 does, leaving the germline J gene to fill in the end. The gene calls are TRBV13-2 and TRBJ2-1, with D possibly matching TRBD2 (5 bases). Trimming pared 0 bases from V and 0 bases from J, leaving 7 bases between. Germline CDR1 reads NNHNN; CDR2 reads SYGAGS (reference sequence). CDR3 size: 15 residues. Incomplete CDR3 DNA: TGTGCCAGCGGTGATGATGGGGTTAACTATGCTGAGCAGTTC. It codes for CASGDDGVNYAEQF. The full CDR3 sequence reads CASGDDGVNYAEQFF.

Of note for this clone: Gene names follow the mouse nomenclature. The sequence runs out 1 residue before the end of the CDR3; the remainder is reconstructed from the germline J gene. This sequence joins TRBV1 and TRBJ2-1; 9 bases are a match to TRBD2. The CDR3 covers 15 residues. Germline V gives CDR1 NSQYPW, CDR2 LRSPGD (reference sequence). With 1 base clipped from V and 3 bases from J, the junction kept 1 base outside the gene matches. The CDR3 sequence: CTCSAGWGGYAEQFF. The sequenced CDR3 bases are TGCACCTGCAGTGCAGGCTGGGGGGGCTATGCTGAGCAGTTC.

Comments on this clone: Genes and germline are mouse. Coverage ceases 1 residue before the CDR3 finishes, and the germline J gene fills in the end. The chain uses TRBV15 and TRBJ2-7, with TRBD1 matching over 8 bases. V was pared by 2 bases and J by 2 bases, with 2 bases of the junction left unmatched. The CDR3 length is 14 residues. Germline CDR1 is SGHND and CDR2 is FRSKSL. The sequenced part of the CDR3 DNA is TGTGCCAGCAGTTTACAGGACAGGGCCTATGAACAGTAC. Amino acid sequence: CASSLQDRAYEQY. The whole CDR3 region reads CASSLQDRAYEQYF.

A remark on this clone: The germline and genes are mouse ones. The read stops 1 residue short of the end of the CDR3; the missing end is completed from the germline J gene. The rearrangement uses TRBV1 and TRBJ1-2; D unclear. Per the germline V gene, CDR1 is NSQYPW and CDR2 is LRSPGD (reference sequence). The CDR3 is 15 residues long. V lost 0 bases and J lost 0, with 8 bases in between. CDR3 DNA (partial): TGCACCTGCAGTGCAGACCAAAAGACAAACTCCGACTACACC. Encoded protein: CTCSADQKTNSDYT. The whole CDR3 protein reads CTCSADQKTNSDYTF. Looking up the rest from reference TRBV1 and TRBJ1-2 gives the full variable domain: VTLLEQNPRWRLVPRGQAVNLRCILKNSQYPWMSWYQQDLQKQLQWLFTLRSPGDKEVKSLPGADYLATRVTDTELRLQVANMSQGRTLYCTCSADQKTNSDYTFGSGTRLLVI.